These 22 T cell receptor beta chains came from one sample sequenced in a study of cytomegalovirus exposure and HLA in healthy donors. The PCR made use of 60 Vbeta and 13 Jbeta primers. The data were produced by immunoSEQ multiplex PCR, yet TCRdb's version contains in-frame clones alone and is incomplete. The data show roughly 180,000 clones, less than 90% seen once. Source material: PBMCs. The receptors were gathered from a woman between 50 and 59 years old in good health and CMV-seropositive.

The chain employs TRBV19 and TRBJ2-7; perhaps TRBD1 as D (6 bases). CDR3 size: 14 residues. Trimming took off 4 bases at V and 2 bases at J, with 12 bases between the two ends. Germline V gene data show CDR1 as LNHDA and CDR2 as SQIVND (reference sequence). The CDR3 DNA follows: TGTGCCAGTAGTACAGGGGCGTCAACCTACGAGCAGTACTTC. Translating gives CASSTGASTYEQYF.

This clone was observed once. The chain couples TRBV29-1 to TRBJ1-1; perhaps TRBD1 as D (5 bases). V was clipped by 2 bases and J by 2 bases, with 9 bases between them. This CDR3 contains 13 residues. The germline V gene encodes CDR1 SQVTM and CDR2 ANQGSEA. Written as DNA, the CDR3 is TGCAGCGTTGAACAGGGCCGAAACACTGAAGCTTTCTTT. Translated, it gives CSVEQGRNTEAFF.

V and J are TRBV7-9 and TRBJ2-2; D is perhaps TRBD2 (6 bases). V lost 5 bases, J lost 5 bases, and 15 bases lay in between. Germline V CDR1 and CDR2: SEHNR, FQNEAQ (reference sequence). The CDR3 covers 15 residues. The CDR3 region has the DNA TGTGCCAGCAGCCCGACTAGTTTTAGTACCGGGGAGCTGTTTTTT. Translated: CASSPTSFSTGELFF.

With respect to this clone: Distinct nucleotide sequences in the sample also encode this CDR3. This chain joins TRBV19 and TRBJ2-7; 7 bases match TRBD1. Unmatched junction bases numbered 6, after V lost 3 bases and J lost 1 base. The CDR3 totals 15 residues. Germline-derived CDR1 and CDR2 are LNHDA and SQIVND (reference sequence). The CDR3 bases are TGTGCCAGTAGTATTTCTCGGGACAGTTCCTACGAGCAGTACTTC. It is translated as CASSISRDSSYEQYF.

J is TRBJ1-1 and V is TRBV4-3; 8 bases fit TRBD1. Germline lookup yields CDR1 LGHNA and CDR2 YSLEER. The CDR3 runs to 14 residues. Trimming cost V 0 bases and J 3 bases; bases outside gene matches: 0. The DNA of the CDR3 is TGCGCCAGCAGCCAAGAGACAGGGGACACTGAAGCTTTCTTT. Protein: CASSQETGDTEAFF.

The chain is built from TRBV30 and TRBJ1-2; 7 bases fit TRBD1. The CDR3 runs 13 residues. Germline V gene lookup returns CDR1 GTSNPN and CDR2 SVGIG (reference sequence). After removal of 5 bases from V and 5 bases from J, the junction contained 8 bases not matched to a gene. The CDR3 protein is CAWGTVSLYGYTF. The CDR3 nucleotides are TGTGCCTGGGGGACAGTGAGCCTTTATGGCTACACCTTC.

The gene calls are TRBV5-1 and TRBJ2-6, with TRBD1 identical over 8 bases. This CDR3 is 17 amino acids long. Germline lookup yields CDR1 SGHRS and CDR2 YFSETQ. J was trimmed by 1 base and V by 2 bases; bases with no gene match: 5. The CDR3 DNA reads TGCGCCAGCAGCTTCTTAGGACAGGGATCTGGGGCCAACGTCCTGACTTTC. This encodes CASSFLGQGSGANVLTF.

The chain uses TRBV7-2 and TRBJ2-3; D is unclear. The CDR3 spans 15 residues. Germline loops: CDR1 SGHTA, CDR2 FQGNSA. Trimming shortened V by 4 bases and J by 1 base, and 12 bases separated the two germline ends. CDR3 sequence: CASSSPPVGTDTQYF. Written as DNA, the CDR3 is TGTGCCAGCAGCTCGCCACCAGTCGGCACAGATACGCAGTATTTT.

V is TRBV7-2 and J is TRBJ2-7; TRBD2 aligns across 10 bases. CDR3 size: 16 residues. V was clipped by 3 bases and J by 4 bases; unmatched bases: 9. Germline CDR1 is SGHTA and CDR2 is FQGNSA. The CDR3 reads CASSLTTSGQGYEQYF. CDR3 sequence (DNA): TGTGCCAGCAGCTTGACGACTAGCGGGCAGGGTTACGAGCAGTACTTC.

The rearrangement uses TRBV19 and TRBJ1-1, with 8 bases that match TRBD1. The V gene end was trimmed by 1 base and the J gene end by 3 bases; junction bases not matched to a gene: 13. This CDR3 is 18 amino acids long. CDR1 and CDR2 from the germline V gene are LNHDA and SQIVND (reference sequence). The CDR3 loop is CASSIGQGAMMVDTEAFF. CDR3 DNA sequence: TGTGCCAGTAGTATAGGGCAGGGGGCGATGATGGTTGACACTGAAGCTTTCTTT.

V is TRBV7-2 and J is TRBJ2-3; 15 bases fit TRBD2. The germline gives CDR1 SGHTA, CDR2 FQGNSA. The CDR3 covers 17 residues. The J segment lost 4 bases and the V segment lost 4 bases, leaving 6 bases of the junction unmatched. The CDR3 is CASSSGLAGGLSDTQYF. CDR3 coding DNA: TGTGCCAGCAGCTCGGGACTAGCGGGGGGCCTCTCAGATACGCAGTATTTT.

The V call is TRBV6-1, the J call TRBJ2-5; 7 nucleotides agree with TRBD2. The CDR3 totals 12 residues. CDR1 and CDR2 from the germline V gene are MNHNS and SASEGT. V dropped 7 bases and J dropped 13; count of bases not matched to a gene: 12. This CDR3 reads CASNAGEQRLYF. CDR3 nucleotide sequence: TGTGCCAGCAACGCGGGAGAGCAACGGTTGTACTTC.

In its sample, this clone was seen a few times. The gene calls are TRBV4-1 and TRBJ1-5; D is perhaps TRBD1 (6 bases). The germline V gene encodes CDR1 MGHRA and CDR2 YSYEKL. With 0 bases removed from V and 3 bases from J, the gap between germline ends came to 9 bases. The length of the CDR3 is 15 residues. The CDR3 region is CASSQDRGFNQPQHF. The CDR3 bases are TGCGCCAGCAGCCAAGACAGGGGTTTCAATCAGCCCCAGCATTTT.

The chain has TRBV9 and TRBJ1-6; 8 bases are shared with TRBD1. Germline assignment: CDR1 SGDLS and CDR2 YYNGEE. This CDR3 region has 15 residues. V shed 0 bases and J 10 bases; nucleotides not matched to a gene: 6. The DNA for the CDR3 is TGTGCCAGCAGCGTAGGGGCAGGGGGCGAGTCACCCCTCCACTTT. Protein product: CASSVGAGGESPLHF.

This clone was picked up one time. The chain employs TRBV7-9 and TRBJ2-2; no definite D call. From germline, CDR1 is SEHNR and CDR2 FQNEAQ (reference sequence). The CDR3 extends over 14 amino acids. V was trimmed by 4 bases and J by 7 bases, leaving 13 bases between them. CDR3 in amino acids: CASSYADSGGELFF. Here the CDR3 DNA reads TGTGCCAGCAGCTACGCCGACTCCGGCGGGGAGCTGTTTTTT.

About this clone itself: Other DNA sequences from this sample encode an identical CDR3 as well. V usage is TRBV30 and J usage is TRBJ1-2; 7 bases align to TRBD1. The CDR3 consists of 13 residues. CDR1 GTSNPN and CDR2 SVGIG come from the germline V gene (reference sequence). V dropped 3 bases and J dropped 2; count of bases not matched to a gene: 3. DNA of the CDR3: TGTGCCTGGAGCCGACAGGGAAACTATGGCTACACCTTC. It is translated as CAWSRQGNYGYTF.

This chain joins TRBV6-5 and TRBJ1-1, with no clear D. This CDR3 region has 12 residues. Germline CDR1 is MNHEY and CDR2 is SVGAGI. The V and J ends lost 4 bases and 7 bases respectively, with 10 bases between them. The CDR3 nucleotides read TGTGCCAGCAGTTCTCGCGGCCTTGAAGCTTTCTTT. It encodes CASSSRGLEAFF.

This clone was counted a single time. The J gene is TRBJ1-3, the V gene TRBV5-4; D is perhaps TRBD1 (5 bases). The CDR3 contains 15 residues. V lost 0 bases and J 4 bases, leaving 11 bases between the germline ends. Germline V lookup: CDR1 SGHNT, CDR2 YYREEE (reference sequence). Here the CDR3 reads CASSLEWGAGNTIYF. The CDR3 nucleotides read TGTGCCAGCAGCTTGGAATGGGGCGCGGGAAACACCATATATTTT.

The J gene is TRBJ1-5, the V gene TRBV27; 8 nucleotides agree with TRBD1. The CDR3 consists of 15 residues. V shed 4 bases and J 3 bases; nucleotides not matched to a gene: 5. The germline gives CDR1 MNHEY, CDR2 SMNVEV (reference sequence). In nucleotides, the CDR3 is TGTGCCAGCAGTTCTGGGACAGGAGACAATCAGCCCCAGCATTTT. It encodes CASSSGTGDNQPQHF.

This clone was seen only once. DNA of the CDR3: TGTGCCAGCAGTGATGGGCTAGCGGGAGTTACAGGGAATGAGCAGTTCTTC. This translates into CASSDGLAGVTGNEQFF. This chain joins TRBV6-4 and TRBJ2-1; 10 bases are shared with TRBD2. The CDR3 consists of 17 residues. J was trimmed by 7 bases and V by 3 bases; bases with no gene match: 12. Germline V gene lookup returns CDR1 MRHNA and CDR2 SNTAGT.

The genes are TRBV7-2 and TRBJ2-3, with 8 bases identical to TRBD2. V shed 5 bases and J 0 bases; nucleotides not matched to a gene: 7. The length of the CDR3 is 16 residues. Germline V gene sequence: CDR1 SGHTA, CDR2 FQGNSA. CDR3 amino acids: CASSRYSGTSTDTQYF. CDR3 bases: TGTGCCAGCAGCCGCTATAGCGGGACTAGCACAGATACGCAGTATTTT.

As concerns this clone: The CDR3 carries no conserved terminal phenylalanine or tryptophan, so it likely arises from a read error. The chain uses TRBV19 and TRBJ1-1; TRBD1 is a possible D gene (6 bases). The V gene lost 5 bases and the J gene lost 10 bases, with 14 bases spanning the gap. The CDR3 has 12 residues. Germline CDR1 reads LNHDA; CDR2 reads SQIVND (reference sequence). The CDR3 DNA follows: TGTGCCAGTAGTTTCCGGGACATCGGAGCTTTCCTT. Its protein is CASSFRDIGAFL.